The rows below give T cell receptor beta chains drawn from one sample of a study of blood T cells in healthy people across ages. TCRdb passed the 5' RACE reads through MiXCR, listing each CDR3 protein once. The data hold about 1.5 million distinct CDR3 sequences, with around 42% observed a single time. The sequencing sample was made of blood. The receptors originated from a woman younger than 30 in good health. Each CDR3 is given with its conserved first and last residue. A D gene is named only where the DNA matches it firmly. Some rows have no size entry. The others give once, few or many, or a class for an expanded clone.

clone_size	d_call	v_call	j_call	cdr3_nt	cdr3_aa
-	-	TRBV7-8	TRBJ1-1	TGTGCCAGCAGCTTGGGGGACCAAGCTTTCTTT	CASSLGDQAFF
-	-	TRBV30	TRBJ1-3	TGTGCCTGGACTCACAGGGCTGGAAACACCATATATTTT	CAWTHRAGNTIYF
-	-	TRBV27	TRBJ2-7	TGTGCCAGCAGTTCGTACGACAGGGGACTAAGCTCCTACGAGCAGTACTTC	CASSSYDRGLSSYEQYF
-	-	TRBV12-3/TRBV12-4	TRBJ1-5	TGTGCCAGCAGCCCTCGGGGGGTGGGTCAGCCCCAGCATTTT	CASSPRGVGQPQHF
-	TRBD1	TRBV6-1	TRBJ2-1	TGTGCCAGCAGTGAGCCCCGGGACAGGGCCAATGAGCAGTTCTTC	CASSEPRDRANEQFF
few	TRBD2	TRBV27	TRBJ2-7	TGTGCCAGCAGTGTACTAGCGGGAGGGATTTTTGAGCAGTACTTC	CASSVLAGGIFEQYF
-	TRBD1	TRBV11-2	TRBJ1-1	TGTGCCAGCAGCCCCCCGACAGGGGGCGGGTTCGTCACTGAAGCTTTCTTT	CASSPPTGGGFVTEAFF
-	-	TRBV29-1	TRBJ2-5	TGCAGTGCTAGAGCGGGTGGAGAGACCCAGTACTTC	CSARAGGETQYF
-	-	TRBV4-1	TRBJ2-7	TGCGCCAGCAGCCAAAAACACGCGGACTCCTATGAGCAGTACTTC	CASSQKHADSYEQYF
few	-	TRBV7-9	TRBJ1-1	TGTGCCAGCAGCTTAGCCGCTGGGGGAAACACTGAAGCTTTCTTT	CASSLAAGGNTEAFF
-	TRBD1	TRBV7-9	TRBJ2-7	TGTGCCAGCAGCTTAGCCGGGACAGGGATCTACAATGAGCAGTACTTC	CASSLAGTGIYNEQYF
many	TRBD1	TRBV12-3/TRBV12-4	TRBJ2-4	TGTGCCAGCAGTTCACAGGGGGCGGCCAAAAACATTCAGTACTTC	CASSSQGAAKNIQYF
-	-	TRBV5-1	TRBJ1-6	TGCGCCAGCAGCTTCGGGGTTCCGGGCCCTAGCTCCTATAATTCACCCCTCCACTTT	CASSFGVPGPSSYNSPLHF
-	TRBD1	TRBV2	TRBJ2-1	TGTGCCAGGGCGATGACAGGGTCCTACAATGAGCAGTTCTTC	CARAMTGSYNEQFF
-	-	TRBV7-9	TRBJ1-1	TGTGCCAACAGCTTAGGGGACGTTTACACTGAAGCTTTCTTT	CANSLGDVYTEAFF
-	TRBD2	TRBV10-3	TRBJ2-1	TGTGCCATCAGTGGCCTGGGGGGGGGACTTTACAATGAGCAGTTCTTC	CAISGLGGGLYNEQFF
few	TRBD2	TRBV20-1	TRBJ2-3	TGCAGTGCTAGCCTGGGACTAGAGATCACAGATACGCAGTATTTT	CSASLGLEITDTQYF
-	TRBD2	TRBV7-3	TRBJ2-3	TGTGCCAGCAGCTTAAAGCGGGGGGGCCGAATCGGTACAGATACGCAGTATTTT	CASSLKRGGRIGTDTQYF
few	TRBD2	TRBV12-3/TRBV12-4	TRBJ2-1	TGTGCCAGCAGTTTTCCTATCTCTAGCGGGGGGTTAAACAATGAGCAGTTCTTC	CASSFPISSGGLNNEQFF
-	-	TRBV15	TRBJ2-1	TGTGCCACCAGCAGAGATAAGGGATCATGGGAGACCCAGTTCTTC	CATSRDKGSWETQFF
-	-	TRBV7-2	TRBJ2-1	TGTGCCAGCAGCCGAGGGGTAGCGGACAATGAGCAGTTCTTC	CASSRGVADNEQFF
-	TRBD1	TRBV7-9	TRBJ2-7	TGTGCCAGCAGCTTAGGAGGGACAGGGATACACGAGCAGTACTTC	CASSLGGTGIHEQYF
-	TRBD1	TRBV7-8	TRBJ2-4	TGTGCCAGCAGCTTAGCTCGGGACAGGACATCTGAGCAGTACTTC	CASSLARDRTSEQYF
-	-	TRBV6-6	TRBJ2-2	TGTGCCAGCAAGATGCAGCGGGACACCGGGGAGCTGTTTTTT	CASKMQRDTGELFF
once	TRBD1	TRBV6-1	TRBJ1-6	TGTGCCAGCACTACTGGACAGGGTGATAATTCACCCCTCCACTTT	CASTTGQGDNSPLHF
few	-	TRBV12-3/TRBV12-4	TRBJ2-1	TGTGCCAGCGTCCTAAAGGACTCCAAAGGCAATGAGCAGTTCTTC	CASVLKDSKGNEQFF
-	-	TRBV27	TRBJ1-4	TGTGCCAGCAGTCCTCCGAGATACGGTGCAACTAATGAAAAACTGTTTTTT	CASSPPRYGATNEKLFF
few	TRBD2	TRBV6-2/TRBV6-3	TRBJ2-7	TGTGCCAGCAGTTACCCTAGCGGGACCTACGAGCAGTACTTC	CASSYPSGTYEQYF
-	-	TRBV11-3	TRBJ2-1	TGTGCCAGCAGCTTAGGCTACGGGGCTTCCTACAATGAGCAGTTCTTC	CASSLGYGASYNEQFF
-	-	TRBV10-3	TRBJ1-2	TGTGCCATCAGTGATCTAGGGACGGATGGCTACACCTTC	CAISDLGTDGYTF
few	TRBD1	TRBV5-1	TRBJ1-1	TGCGCCAGCAGCAAACTGGACAGGGAGACTGAAGCTTTCTTT	CASSKLDRETEAFF
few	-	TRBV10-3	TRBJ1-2	TGTGCCATCAGTGATCTGGGTAACTATGGCTACACCTTC	CAISDLGNYGYTF
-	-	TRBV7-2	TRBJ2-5	TGTGCCAGCTCAGCTTATATAGCGGAAGAGACCCAGTACTTC	CASSAYIAEETQYF
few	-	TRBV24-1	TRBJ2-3	TGTGCCACCAGTGATCCCCGGACTCCAACGGCGGATACGCAGTATTTT	CATSDPRTPTADTQYF
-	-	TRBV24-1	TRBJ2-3	TGTGCCACCAGTGAGTCGGGCAGGGGAGATACGCAGTATTTT	CATSESGRGDTQYF
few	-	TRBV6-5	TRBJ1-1	TGTGCCAGCAGGGAAGTACAGCTAAACACTGAAGCTTTCTTT	CASREVQLNTEAFF
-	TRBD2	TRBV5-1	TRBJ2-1	TGCGCCAGCATGGGGACTAGCGGGGGTCCCGTCAATGAGCAGTTCTTC	CASMGTSGGPVNEQFF
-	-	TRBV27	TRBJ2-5	TGTGCCATCAGTTTAAGCGTTACTGAGACCCAGTACTTC	CAISLSVTETQYF
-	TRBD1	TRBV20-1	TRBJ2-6	TGCAGTGCTACACCCGGGACAGGGGGCTCTGGGGCCAACGTCCTGACTTTC	CSATPGTGGSGANVLTF
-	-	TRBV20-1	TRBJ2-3	TGCAGTGCCCCGGGACCCACAGACACAGATACGCAGTATTTT	CSAPGPTDTDTQYF
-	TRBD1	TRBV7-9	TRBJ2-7	TGTGCCAGCAGCTTACTTCTGGGGACAGGGGCCTACGAGCAGTACTTC	CASSLLLGTGAYEQYF
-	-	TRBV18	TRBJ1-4	TGTGCCAGCTCACTTTCTGCAGGGACTAATGAAAAACTGTTTTTT	CASSLSAGTNEKLFF
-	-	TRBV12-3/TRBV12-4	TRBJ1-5	TGTGCCAGCAGTGTTGGGGGATCTCAGCCCCAGCATTTT	CASSVGGSQPQHF
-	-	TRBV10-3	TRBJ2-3	TGTGCCACACTCTGGGGGAGCAGTGGGCCAGATACGCAGTATTTT	CATLWGSSGPDTQYF
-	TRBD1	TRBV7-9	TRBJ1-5	TGTGCCAGCAGCCGCGGGGGACAGGGGTCCTGGAATCAGCCCCAGCATTTT	CASSRGGQGSWNQPQHF
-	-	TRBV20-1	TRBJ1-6	TGCAGTGCTAGAACCGGGACGGGAAATAATTCACCCCTCCACTTT	CSARTGTGNNSPLHF
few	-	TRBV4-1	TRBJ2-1	TGCGCCAGCAGCCCTCTCGTAAACCGGGCCAACAATGAGCAGTTCTTC	CASSPLVNRANNEQFF
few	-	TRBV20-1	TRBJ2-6	TGCAGTGCTAGGTTGGTAGGGGCCAACGTCCTGACTTTC	CSARLVGANVLTF